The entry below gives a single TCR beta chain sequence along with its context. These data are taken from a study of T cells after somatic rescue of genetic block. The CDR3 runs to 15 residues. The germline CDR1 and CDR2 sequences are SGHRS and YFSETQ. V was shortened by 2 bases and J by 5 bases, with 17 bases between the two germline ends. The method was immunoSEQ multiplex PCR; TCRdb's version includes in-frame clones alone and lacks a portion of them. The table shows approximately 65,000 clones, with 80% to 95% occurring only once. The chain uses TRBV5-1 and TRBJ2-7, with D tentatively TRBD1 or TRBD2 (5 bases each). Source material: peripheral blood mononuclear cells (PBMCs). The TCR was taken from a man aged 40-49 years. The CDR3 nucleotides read TGCGCCAGCAGCTTTGGGGACCGCGGTGGGAACGAGCAGTACTTC. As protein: CASSFGDRGGNEQYF.